This T cell receptor (beta chain) was identified during a study of blood T cell repertoires in COVID-19. In the study overall: Sites in the United States, Italy and Spain provided acute and convalescent COVID-19 samples. Nucleic acid was either cDNA or gDNA, and it came from T cells, B-cell-depleted T cells, or PBMCs.

In the study's own analysis: Counts of nucleated cells, estimated from reference gene primer amplification, were obtained. Measured with immunoSEQ multiplex PCR; TCRdb has only the in-frame clones, and not every one. That table gives V, J and clone size, and the DNA gave D and trimming. The profile shows about 200,000 clones, around 80% of them singletons. Trimming took off 6 bases at V and 0 bases at J, with 9 bases between the two ends. CDR1 and CDR2 from the germline V gene are SGHNT and YYREEE (reference sequence). The CDR3 is 13 residues long. The sequence came from a woman between 70 and 85 years old with acute or convalescent COVID-19. The V and J genes are TRBV5-4 and TRBJ1-1; maybe TRBD1 (5 bases). The specimen was peripheral blood. CDR3 sequence: CASNVGVNTEAFF. The CDR3, as DNA: TGTGCCAGCAACGTAGGGGTGAACACTGAAGCTTTCTTT.